The TCR beta chain described here comes from a study of early T cells in non-severe SARS-CoV-2 infection. Study details: From unsorted whole blood, bulk RNA was sequenced, and the chains remained unpaired.

CDR3 length: 12 residues. Trimming left V 4 bases short and J 3 bases short, with 5 bases between. Germline CDR1 reads SGDLS; CDR2 reads YYNGEE. This clonotype was recorded a few times. Individual cDNA molecules carried attached unique molecular identifiers. Each CDR3 protein is one row after TCRdb ran MiXCR on the 5' RACE reads. This sample yields fewer than 85,000 distinct CDR3 sequences, of which about 14% are seen a single time; roughly 3.8% belongs to the top ten. The J gene is TRBJ2-1, the V gene TRBV9; D unclear. Sequenced here: whole blood, sampled at baseline. The clonotype originates from an adult who was a healthcare worker with PCR-confirmed SARS-CoV-2 infection or an uninfected control (not recorded which). The CDR3 nucleotides read TGTGCCAGCAGCCCCTTCTACAATGAGCAGTTCTTC. It yields the protein CASSPFYNEQFF. The full variable domain, completed using reference TRBV9 and TRBJ2-1, is DSGVTQTPKHLITATGQRVTLRCSPRSGDLSVYWYQQSLDQGLQFLIQYYNGEERAKGNILERFSAQQFPDLHSELNLSSLELGDSALYFCASSPFYNEQFFGPGTRLTVL.